The 27 T cell receptor beta chains below come from one sample, sequenced in a study of response to subunit inactivated influenza vaccine. TCRdb reprocessed the RT-PCR reads via MiXCR and lists one record per CDR3 protein. The profile shows roughly 520,000 distinct CDR3 sequences, about 25% of them singletons. This specimen was CD4+ T cells sorted from PBMCs, taken more than 4 days after vaccination. These receptors came from a man aged 45-65 years who received an inactivated influenza vaccine.

This clonotype was seen only a few times. This sequence joins TRBV21-1 and TRBJ2-3; TRBD1 is the table's D call, not checked against the DNA. TRBV21-1 is a recognized pseudogene. The CDR3 covers 17 residues. The CDR3 nucleotides are TGTGCCAGCAGCAAAGAGCAGACAGCCTCTAGCACAGATACGCAGTATTTT. Encoded protein: CASSKEQTASSTDTQYF.

This clonotype appeared a few times. The V and J genes are TRBV6-5 and TRBJ2-7; unclear D gene. V lost 8 bases and J lost 1, with 9 bases in between. There are 12 residues in the CDR3. Germline V gene data show CDR1 as MNHEY and CDR2 as SVGAGI. The CDR3 DNA follows: TGTGCCAGCGGGCGGAGATCCTACGAGCAGTACTTC. Protein: CASGRRSYEQYF.

There are many counts of this clonotype. The V call is TRBV4-3, the J call TRBJ2-7; D call uncertain. Trimming removed 0 bases at V and 1 base at J, with 10 bases between. This CDR3 comprises 15 residues. Germline assignment: CDR1 LGHNA and CDR2 YSLEER. The CDR3 DNA reads TGCGCCAGCAGCCAAGAATCGGCCCGGTCCTACGAGCAGTACTTC. The encoded protein is CASSQESARSYEQYF.

This clonotype was seen only a few times. V is TRBV28 and J is TRBJ2-3, with D perhaps assigned TRBD1 or TRBD2 (5 bases each). The CDR3 runs to 17 residues. Germline V gives CDR1 MDHEN, CDR2 SYDVKM. Trimming took 3 bases from V and 3 from J, leaving 19 bases between them. This chain's CDR3 is CASSLPGRLEGTDTQYF. DNA for the CDR3: TGTGCCAGCAGTTTGCCCGGCCGGCTAGAGGGGACAGATACGCAGTATTTT. The full variable domain, in which reference TRBV28 and TRBJ2-3 provide the parts outside the CDR3, is DVKVTQSSRYLVKRTGEKVFLECVQDMDHENMFWYRQDPGLGLRLIYFSYDVKMKEKGDIPEGYSVSREKKERFSLILESASTNQTSMYLCASSLPGRLEGTDTQYFGPGTRLTVL.

V and J are TRBV4-1 and TRBJ1-2; D gene uncertain. The CDR3 is made up of 14 amino acids. With 1 base removed from V and 6 bases from J, the gap between germline ends came to 12 bases. Germline CDR1 is MGHRA and CDR2 is YSYEKL. CDR3 sequence: CASSQAGRIDGYTF. The DNA for the CDR3 is TGCGCCAGCAGCCAAGCTGGGCGAATTGATGGCTACACCTTC.

This clonotype was seen only a few times. This rearrangement joins TRBV6-1 to TRBJ2-2; D not certain. Trimming left V 7 bases short and J 4 bases short, with 16 bases between. The length of the CDR3 is 15 residues. Germline V gene lookup returns CDR1 MNHNS and CDR2 SASEGT. CDR3 in DNA: TGTGCCAGCAATCCTGAGTTAGGTCGCACCGGGGAGCTGTTTTTT. Its protein is CASNPELGRTGELFF.

The CDR3: CASSPRDRGGDTQYF. The CDR3 DNA follows: TGTGCCAGCAGCCCGAGGGACAGGGGAGGAGATACGCAGTATTTT. The chain uses TRBV7-9 and TRBJ2-3, with TRBD1 matching over 10 bases. The CDR3 contains 15 residues. After removal of 5 bases from V and 5 bases from J, the junction contained 7 bases not matched to a gene. Germline CDR1 reads SEHNR; CDR2 reads FQNEAQ (reference sequence).

V and J are TRBV6-5 and TRBJ2-7; D is possibly TRBD1 or TRBD2 (5 bases each). V lost 4 bases, J lost 4 bases, and 23 bases lay in between. Per the germline V gene, CDR1 is MNHEY and CDR2 is SVGAGI. The CDR3 covers 17 residues. In nucleotides, the CDR3 is TGTGCCAGCAGTTCCCCTCGTTACGGGACGGGGCATTACGAGCAGTACTTC. This gives the protein CASSSPRYGTGHYEQYF.

The chain is built from TRBV5-1 and TRBJ1-4, with TRBD1 identical over 8 bases. Germline CDR1 is SGHRS and CDR2 is YFSETQ. Trimming took 3 bases from V and 8 from J; bases not matched to a gene: 6. CDR3 length: 14 amino acids. The CDR3 bases are TGCGCCAGCAGCTCCAACCGGGACAGGGAAAAACTGTTTTTT. The encoded protein is CASSSNRDREKLFF. The whole variable domain, remainder taken from reference TRBV5-1 and TRBJ1-4, is KAGVTQTPRYLIKTRGQQVTLSCSPISGHRSVSWYQQTPGQGLQFLFEYFSETQRNKGNFPGRFSGRQFSNSRSEMNVSTLELGDSALYLCASSSNRDREKLFFGSGTQLSVL.

The V call is TRBV15, the J call TRBJ1-5; D ambiguous. The CDR3 is made up of 14 amino acids. Germline CDR1 reads LNHNV; CDR2 reads YYDKDF (reference sequence). With 0 bases removed from V and 4 bases from J, the gap between germline ends came to 7 bases. DNA for the CDR3: TGTGCCACCAGCAGAGATCAACCGAATCAGCCCCAGCATTTT. This gives the protein CATSRDQPNQPQHF.

The table lists this clonotype with a few counts. The genes are TRBV5-1 and TRBJ2-2, with D hard to call. The V gene lost 2 bases and the J gene lost 5 bases, with 7 bases spanning the gap. The CDR3 runs to 13 residues. Germline V lookup: CDR1 SGHRS, CDR2 YFSETQ. The CDR3 DNA reads as TGCGCCAGCAGCTTCCGTAGGACCGGGGAGCTGTTTTTT. Its protein product is CASSFRRTGELFF.

The CDR3 is CASENPMHAEAFF. CDR3 DNA: TGTGCCAGCGAAAACCCGATGCACGCTGAAGCTTTCTTT. The chain recombines TRBV7-9 with TRBJ1-1; D not certain. Trimming removed 8 bases at V and 6 bases at J, with 16 bases between. Germline-derived CDR1 and CDR2 are SEHNR and FQNEAQ (reference sequence). This CDR3 spans 13 amino acids.

This clonotype was recorded a few times. The chain joins TRBV7-2 to TRBJ2-3; a weak D match, TRBD1 (5 bases). The germline V gene encodes CDR1 SGHTA and CDR2 FQGNSA. The CDR3 runs 15 residues. The V end was cut by 3 bases, the J end by 2 bases, with 12 bases between. The CDR3 loop is CASSFGSGNTDTQYF. The DNA for the CDR3 is TGTGCCAGCAGCTTTGGTTCAGGGAACACAGATACGCAGTATTTT.

This clonotype has a handful of counts. The chain has TRBV7-8 and TRBJ2-2; D is unresolved. Germline values: CDR1 SGHVS, CDR2 FQNEAQ. The CDR3 consists of 11 residues. The germline V and J ends were trimmed by 5 bases and 16 bases, with 14 bases remaining between them. Here the CDR3 reads CASSPATPPFF. CDR3 nucleotides: TGTGCCAGCAGCCCAGCGACTCCCCCGTTTTTT.

The V gene is TRBV11-2, the J gene TRBJ2-1, with 11 bases matching TRBD2. CDR3 length: 19 amino acids. The junction had 12 bases not matched to a gene; V was cut back by 5 bases and J by 0 bases. Germline V gene sequence: CDR1 SGHAT, CDR2 FQNNGV. CDR3 sequence reads: CASSILAVAGGNSYNEQFF. CDR3 in DNA: TGTGCCAGCAGCATCCTCGCGGTAGCGGGGGGGAACTCCTACAATGAGCAGTTCTTC. The full variable domain, completed using reference TRBV11-2 and TRBJ2-1, is EAGVAQSPRYKIIEKRQSVAFWCNPISGHATLYWYQQILGQGPKLLIQFQNNGVVDDSQLPKDRFSAERLKGVDSTLKIQPAKLEDSAVYLCASSILAVAGGNSYNEQFFGPGTRLTVL.

This rearrangement joins TRBV6-1 to TRBJ2-1, with D possibly matching TRBD2 (5 bases). The CDR3 loop spans 14 amino acids. V was shortened by 6 bases and J by 8 bases, with 17 bases between the two germline ends. Germline V gives CDR1 MNHNS, CDR2 SASEGT. DNA of the CDR3: TGTGCCAGCAGACCCCGGCGGCGGGCCTATGAGCAGTTCTTC. Translated: CASRPRRRAYEQFF.

The chain couples TRBV6-2 or TRBV6-3 to TRBJ2-4; 9 nucleotides agree with TRBD1. The CDR3 runs 13 residues. Unmatched junction bases numbered 5, after V lost 7 bases and J lost 7 bases. Germline CDR1 MNHEY, CDR2 SVGEGT. CDR3 sequence: CASTRTGVNIQYF. In DNA form, the CDR3 reads TGTGCCAGCACCAGGACAGGGGTGAACATTCAGTACTTC.

A few counts support this clonotype. This chain uses TRBV29-1 with TRBJ2-2; 10 bases agree with TRBD2. Trimming at V came to 4 bases and at J to 1 base, leaving 3 bases not matched to a gene. The CDR3 runs 15 residues. Germline V gene lookup returns CDR1 SQVTM and CDR2 ANQGSEA. This chain's CDR3 is CSVAGTSENTGELFF. CDR3 DNA: TGCAGCGTTGCGGGGACTAGCGAGAACACCGGGGAGCTGTTTTTT.

In its sample, this clonotype was seen a few times. J is TRBJ2-5 and V is TRBV5-1; TRBD2 might be the D (5 bases). V was shortened by 4 bases and J by 2 bases, with 18 bases between the two germline ends. CDR3 size: 16 residues. Germline-derived CDR1 and CDR2 are SGHRS and YFSETQ. The CDR3 DNA reads as TGCGCCAGCAGCCAGGCCGGGGTAATTGGACAAGAGACCCAGTACTTC. Translating gives CASSQAGVIGQETQYF.

This clonotype was seen many times. The gene calls are TRBV20-1 and TRBJ1-6; 7 bases are a match to TRBD1. Trimming cost V 0 bases and J 6 bases; bases outside gene matches: 8. This CDR3 contains 16 residues. Germline-derived CDR1 and CDR2 are DFQATT and SNEGSKA (reference sequence). CDR3 loop: CSAREANRGANSPLHF. CDR3 nucleotides: TGCAGTGCTAGAGAAGCTAACAGGGGCGCTAATTCACCCCTCCACTTT.

The table lists this clonotype with a few counts. This chain joins TRBV29-1 and TRBJ2-3; perhaps D is TRBD1 or TRBD2 (5 bases each). Trimming took off 7 bases at V and 6 bases at J, with 11 bases between the two ends. Per germline, CDR1 SQVTM and CDR2 ANQGSEA. CDR3 size: 11 residues. The CDR3: CSAERDDTQYF. The CDR3 DNA sequence: TGCAGCGCGGAGAGGGACGATACGCAGTATTTT.

In its sample, this clonotype was seen a few times. V usage is TRBV6-1 and J usage is TRBJ2-6; D remains unclear. This CDR3 has 15 residues. Germline CDR1 reads MNHNS; CDR2 reads SASEGT. With 2 bases removed from V and 4 bases from J, the gap between germline ends came to 9 bases. The CDR3 here is CASSETLAGANVLTF. DNA for the CDR3: TGTGCCAGCAGTGAAACATTGGCCGGGGCCAACGTCCTGACTTTC.

A few counts support this clonotype. J is TRBJ2-4 and V is TRBV20-1; 9 positions match TRBD2. CDR1 is DFQATT and CDR2 is SNEGSKA in the germline V gene (reference sequence). The length of the CDR3 is 14 residues. Trimming cost V 6 bases and J 0 bases; bases outside gene matches: 3. The CDR3 region has the DNA TGCAGTGCCCGACTAGCGGCAGCCAAAAACATTCAGTACTTC. Amino acid sequence: CSARLAAAKNIQYF.

V usage is TRBV5-1 and J usage is TRBJ2-7; no clear D gene. Germline CDR1 is SGHRS and CDR2 is YFSETQ. The V and J ends lost 5 bases and 3 bases respectively, with 15 bases between them. This CDR3 contains 14 residues. The CDR3 DNA reads TGCGCCAGCAGAAAGGGAACAGATTACTACGAGCAGTACTTC. Amino acid sequence: CASRKGTDYYEQYF.

In this sample, this clonotype turned up a few times. The chain uses TRBV12-3 or TRBV12-4 and TRBJ1-4; 8 nucleotides match TRBD1. The CDR3 sequence is 17 residues long. The V gene end was trimmed by 3 bases and the J gene end by 5 bases; junction bases not matched to a gene: 11. The CDR3 protein is CASSLTLLTGGNEKLFF. The CDR3 DNA reads as TGTGCCAGCAGTTTGACTTTGCTAACAGGGGGGAATGAAAAACTGTTTTTT.

The chain combines TRBV12-3 or TRBV12-4 with TRBJ2-7, with D perhaps matching TRBD2 (5 bases). V was shortened by 1 base and J by 1 base, with 8 bases between the two germline ends. The CDR3 extends over 14 amino acids. CDR3 bases: TGTGCCAGCAGTTTAGAACGAGGGTCCTACGAGCAGTACTTC. This encodes CASSLERGSYEQYF.

The chain couples TRBV7-2 to TRBJ2-3; TRBD2 might be the D (6 bases). Trimming pared 4 bases from V and 5 bases from J, leaving 13 bases between. The CDR3 has 14 amino acids. In germline, CDR1 is SGHTA, CDR2 FQGNSA. CDR3 bases: TGTGCCAGCAGCTACCGGGGGAAAGGAGATACGCAGTATTTT. Translating it yields CASSYRGKGDTQYF.